These 12 T cell receptor beta chains originate from one sample sequenced in a study of cytomegalovirus exposure and HLA in healthy donors. PCR employed 60 Vbeta and 13 Jbeta primers. Sequenced by immunoSEQ multiplex PCR; TCRdb stores in-frame clones only, minus some. The sample consists of around 130,000 clones, 70% to 80% of them appearing once. The source material was PBMCs. The receptors stem from a woman in her fifties or sixties in good health and CMV-seronegative.

This chain connects TRBV7-3 to TRBJ2-3, with TRBD2 matching 7 bases. Per germline, CDR1 SGHTA and CDR2 FQGTGA. V gave up 1 base and J gave up 3 bases; unmatched junction bases: 4. The CDR3 length is 15 residues. The CDR3 region is CASSLMGGRTDTQYF. CDR3 nucleotide sequence: TGTGCCAGCAGCTTAATGGGGGGGAGGACAGATACGCAGTATTTT.

This chain joins TRBV5-1 and TRBJ2-1; TRBD2 agrees at 9 bases. The germline gives CDR1 SGHRS, CDR2 YFSETQ. The CDR3 covers 17 residues. With V trimmed by 3 bases and J by 0 bases, 7 bases remained unmatched. The CDR3 region has the DNA TGCGCCAGCAGCTATACGACTAGCGGACGCTCCTACAATGAGCAGTTCTTC. This codes for CASSYTTSGRSYNEQFF.

CDR3: CASSLGGTRGVNEKLFF. The CDR3 bases are TGCGCCAGCAGCTTGGGTGGTACAAGGGGCGTAAATGAAAAACTGTTTTTT. The V call is TRBV5-1, the J call TRBJ1-4, with a possible D match to TRBD1 (5 bases). The ends were cut back, 0 bases at V and 5 bases at J, with 17 bases in the middle. In germline, CDR1 is SGHRS, CDR2 YFSETQ. The CDR3 contains 17 residues.

J is TRBJ2-4 and V is TRBV30; D is possibly TRBD2 (5 bases). V lost 4 bases, J lost 5 bases, and 12 bases lay in between. The CDR3 is made up of 13 amino acids. Germline V gene lookup returns CDR1 GTSNPN and CDR2 SVGIG (reference sequence). The CDR3 is CAWNPSGQNIQYF. The CDR3, as DNA: TGTGCCTGGAATCCCAGCGGTCAAAACATTCAGTACTTC.

The DNA of the CDR3 is TGTGCCAGCAGCGATGACCTCCTAACGGGAGGGGCAGATACGCAGTATTTT. The encoded protein is CASSDDLLTGGADTQYF. The V call is TRBV9, the J call TRBJ2-3; 8 bases fit TRBD2. The ends lost 3 bases at V and 4 bases at J; junction bases unmatched: 13. The length of the CDR3 is 17 residues. The germline gives CDR1 SGDLS, CDR2 YYNGEE. The variable domain in full, completed from reference TRBV9 and TRBJ2-3, reads DSGVTQTPKHLITATGQRVTLRCSPRSGDLSVYWYQQSLDQGLQFLIQYYNGEERAKGNILERFSAQQFPDLHSELNLSSLELGDSALYFCASSDDLLTGGADTQYFGPGTRLTVL.

The CDR3 coding sequence is TGTGCCAGTAGTATAGGGAGCGGGAGGGCCGTCTACGAGCAGTACTTC. Translated: CASSIGSGRAVYEQYF. The V call is TRBV19, the J call TRBJ2-7; the match to TRBD2 covers 10 bases. Germline-derived CDR1 and CDR2 are LNHDA and SQIVND (reference sequence). This CDR3 is 16 amino acids long. The junction had 6 bases not matched to a gene; V was cut back by 1 base and J by 3 bases.

The CDR3 sequence: CASSPPSGTGGYEQYF. The CDR3 region has the DNA TGTGCCAGCAGTCCCCCCTCCGGGACAGGGGGCTACGAGCAGTACTTC. The J gene is TRBJ2-7, the V gene TRBV28, with 11 bases matching TRBD1. This CDR3 comprises 16 residues. The V and J ends lost 5 bases and 3 bases, in that order; junction bases with no gene match: 9. The germline gives CDR1 MDHEN, CDR2 SYDVKM.

This clone has only a few counts. The chain joins TRBV5-4 to TRBJ1-5, with a possible D match to TRBD1 (5 bases). Between the trimmed V and J ends, which lost 0 bases and 3 bases, there was a span of 13 bases. In germline, CDR1 is SGHNT, CDR2 YYREEE (reference sequence). The length of the CDR3 is 16 residues. For the CDR3, the DNA is TGTGCCAGCAGCTTGGGGGGCACCGGCCACAATCAGCCCCAGCATTTT. This encodes CASSLGGTGHNQPQHF.

The chain couples TRBV4-1 to TRBJ2-5; 7 bases line up with TRBD2. Germline V lookup: CDR1 MGHRA, CDR2 YSYEKL. The CDR3 is 14 amino acids. Germline trimming cut 3 bases from V and 1 base from J; bases unmatched to any gene: 2. CDR3 sequence (DNA): TGCGCCAGCAGCCAGGGGGGGGTCCAAGAGACCCAGTACTTC. Translated: CASSQGGVQETQYF.

In its sample, this clone was seen a few times. This chain uses TRBV6-5 with TRBJ2-4; a possible D gene is TRBD2 (5 bases). Germline assignment: CDR1 MNHEY and CDR2 SVGAGI. CDR3 length: 16 residues. Trimming removed 2 bases from V and 4 bases from J, with 15 bases in between. The CDR3 DNA reads as TGTGCCAGCAGTTACCGTCCGGGGAATGGGAAAAACATTCAGTACTTC. Translating it yields CASSYRPGNGKNIQYF.

This chain connects TRBV7-3 to TRBJ2-4; the D gene is possibly TRBD1 (6 bases). The CDR3 covers 15 residues. Looked up from germline, CDR1 is SGHTA and CDR2 is FQGTGA. V was cut by 4 bases and J by 8 bases, with 18 bases left in between. As DNA, the CDR3 is TGTGCCAGCAGCTCCCTAGGACAGCCGTCGGACATTCAGTACTTC. Translating gives CASSSLGQPSDIQYF.

The table lists this clone with a few counts. J is TRBJ2-6 and V is TRBV27; D may be TRBD1 (7 bases). Germline V CDR1 and CDR2: MNHEY, SMNVEV (reference sequence). The CDR3 spans 19 residues. Trimming left V 3 bases short and J 0 bases short, with 18 bases between. The CDR3 DNA reads as TGTGCCAGCAGTTTGGCACTGCGGGACAGAAGCTCTGGGGCCAACGTCCTGACTTTC. Its translation: CASSLALRDRSSGANVLTF. Filled out from reference TRBV27 and TRBJ2-6, the complete variable domain reads EAQVTQNPRYLITVTGKKLTVTCSQNMNHEYMSWYRQDPGLGLRQIYYSMNVEVTDKGDVPEGYKVSRKEKRNFPLILESPSPNQTSLYFCASSLALRDRSSGANVLTFGAGSRLTVL.